This TCR beta chain was captured in a study of Graves' ophthalmopathy and Graves' hyperthyroidism. Overall study context: The authors collected peripheral blood at initial diagnosis, before any treatment.

Germline-derived CDR1 and CDR2 are SQVTM and ANQGSEA. The CDR3 sequence is 9 residues long. Other autoimmune diseases, uncontrolled infections, pregnancy or lactation led to the exclusion of patients. Of note for this clonotype: One junction end does not reproduce the germline sequence, and a read error may be involved.

As the template, RNA transcripts were used to amplify TCR beta CDR3 regions. HTBI primers were used in a first-round RT-PCR, which preceded a second-round multiplex PCR. Via MiXCR, TCRdb re-called the multiplex PCR reads, giving one row per CDR3 protein. The sample yields around 660,000 distinct CDR3 sequences, 35% to 45% seen once. The sample taken for sequencing was peripheral blood. The chain joins TRBV29-1 to TRBJ2-5; TRBD1 or TRBD2 may be the D gene (5 bases each). This receptor was identified in an adult man with Graves' ophthalmopathy. This CDR3 reads CSVGAQGPF. The CDR3 bases are TGCAGCGTTGGGGCCCAGGGACCTTTC.